A selection of T cell receptor beta chains follows, all from one sample in a study of regulatory T cells in long-lasting Graves disease. TCRdb redid the calling of the multiplex PCR reads with MiXCR, one entry per CDR3 protein. The sample yields some 490,000 distinct CDR3 sequences, approximately 12% seen once. These data were likewise used in another study, on T cells in Graves' hyperthyroidism and ophthalmopathy.

This specimen consisted of peripheral blood mononuclear cells (PBMCs), obtained at new diagnosis, from a patient treated with antithyroid drugs. The receptors originated from a woman in her twenties or thirties with Graves disease. The CDR3 runs from the conserved cysteine through the conserved F or W. The D gene is left open where the match is weak. Rows may omit the clone size; those that give it use once, few, many or a size class.

CDR3aa | CDR3nt | v_gene | abundance | d_gene | j_gene
CAWSVGLAGGQETQYF | TGTGCCTGGAGTGTCGGACTAGCGGGAGGGCAAGAGACCCAGTACTTC | TRBV30 | few | TRBD2 | TRBJ2-5
CAINPGRSYNEQFF | TGTGCCATCAACCCGGGAAGGAGTTACAATGAGCAGTTCTTC | TRBV10-3 | many | - | TRBJ2-1
CASSSLGQGHNSPLHF | TGTGCCAGCAGCTCCCTGGGACAGGGGCATAATTCACCCCTCCACTTT | TRBV7-3 | many | TRBD1 | TRBJ1-6
CASSLDRTIEAFF | TGTGCCAGCAGCTTAGACAGAACTATTGAAGCTTTCTTT | TRBV7-2 | many | - | TRBJ1-1
CASSPPNLYEQYF | TGTGCCAGCAGTCCCCCAAATCTCTACGAGCAGTACTTC | TRBV27 | many | - | TRBJ2-7
CASRPTHSNQPQHF | TGTGCCAGCCGACCCACTCATAGCAATCAGCCCCAGCATTTT | TRBV27 | - | - | TRBJ1-5
CASSHSGTGPNQPQHF | TGCGCCAGCAGCCACTCCGGGACAGGGCCCAATCAGCCCCAGCATTTT | TRBV4-1 | few | TRBD1 | TRBJ1-5
CASSLAGTSFNEQFF | TGTGCCAGCAGCTTGGCCGGGACTAGCTTCAATGAGCAGTTCTTC | TRBV7-3 | many | TRBD2 | TRBJ2-1
CASSPSSRGSYEQYF | TGTGCCAGCTCACCAAGTTCTAGGGGCTCTTACGAGCAGTACTTC | TRBV18 | many | - | TRBJ2-7
CASGYDRRGHTIYF | TGTGCCAGCGGTTACGACCGACGGGGGCACACCATATATTTT | TRBV6-5 | few | - | TRBJ1-3
CSARDYGGTDTQYF | TGCAGTGCTAGAGATTATGGGGGTACAGATACGCAGTATTTT | TRBV20-1 | few | - | TRBJ2-3
CASGSGSIYEQYF | TGTGCCAGCGGGAGCGGGAGTATCTACGAGCAGTACTTC | TRBV3-1 | - | TRBD2 | TRBJ2-7
CASSHGTGAYEQYF | TGTGCCAGCAGCCACGGGACAGGGGCCTACGAGCAGTACTTC | TRBV4-1 | many | TRBD1 | TRBJ2-7
CASSPVPGQGHEQFF | TGTGCCAGCAGCCCTGTACCGGGACAGGGTCATGAGCAGTTCTTC | TRBV7-3 | many | TRBD1 | TRBJ2-1
CASSLSTTTGYTQYF | TGTGCCAGCAGTCTATCGACCACTACAGGGTATACGCAGTATTTT | TRBV28 | many | - | TRBJ2-3
CSASYGFYEQYF | TGCAGTGCTAGTTACGGGTTCTACGAGCAGTACTTC | TRBV20-1 | many | - | TRBJ2-7
CASKTTGTANTGELFF | TGTGCCAGCAAAACTACGGGGACCGCGAACACCGGGGAGCTGTTTTTT | TRBV12-3/TRBV12-4 | many | - | TRBJ2-2
CASSSASGRPNEQFF | TGTGCCAGCAGCTCCGCTAGCGGGAGGCCAAATGAGCAGTTCTTC | TRBV13 | many | TRBD2 | TRBJ2-1
CASSWRDYGNRELFF | TGTGCCAGCAGTTGGAGAGACTATGGTAACCGGGAGCTGTTTTTT | TRBV6-5 | many | - | TRBJ2-2
CASSSGPGGYTF | TGTGCCAGCAGCTCTGGACCGGGAGGCTACACCTTC | TRBV11-2 | many | - | TRBJ1-2
CASTEVDGEQFF | TGTGCCAGCACAGAAGTGGACGGTGAGCAGTTCTTC | TRBV28 | many | - | TRBJ2-1
CASSSGTGYKTQYF | TGTGCCAGCAGCTCCGGGACAGGGTATAAGACCCAGTACTTC | TRBV7-9 | many | TRBD1 | TRBJ2-5
CASSRGTGVNNNEQFF | TGCGCCAGCAGCCGAGGCACGGGCGTAAACAACAATGAGCAGTTCTTC | TRBV4-1 | few | - | TRBJ2-1
CASSLGVTEGRETQYF | TGTGCCAGCAGCTTGGGGGTCACAGAGGGAAGGGAGACCCAGTACTTC | TRBV11-2 | - | - | TRBJ2-5
CASSQVMRDQPQHF | TGCGCCAGCAGCCAGGTCATGAGAGATCAGCCCCAGCATTTT | TRBV4-1 | few | - | TRBJ1-5
CASSRTGGTSPNEQFF | TGTGCCAGCAGCCGAACTGGAGGGACTAGCCCAAATGAGCAGTTCTTC | TRBV6-1 | - | TRBD2 | TRBJ2-1
CAISGQGQETQYF | TGTGCCATCAGTGGCCAGGGACAAGAGACCCAGTACTTC | TRBV10-3 | many | - | TRBJ2-5
CASTAIQETQYF | TGTGCCAGCACGGCTATACAAGAGACCCAGTACTTC | TRBV2 | many | - | TRBJ2-5